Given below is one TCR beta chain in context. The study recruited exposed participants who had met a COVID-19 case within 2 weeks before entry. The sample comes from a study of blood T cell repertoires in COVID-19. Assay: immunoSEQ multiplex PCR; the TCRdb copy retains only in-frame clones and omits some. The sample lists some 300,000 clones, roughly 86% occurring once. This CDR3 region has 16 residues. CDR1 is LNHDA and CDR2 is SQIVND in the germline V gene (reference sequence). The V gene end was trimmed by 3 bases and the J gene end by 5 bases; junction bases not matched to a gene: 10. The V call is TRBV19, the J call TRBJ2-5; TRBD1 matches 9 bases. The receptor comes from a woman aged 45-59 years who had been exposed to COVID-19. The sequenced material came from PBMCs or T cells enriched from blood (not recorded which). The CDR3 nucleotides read TGTGCCAGTAGTATCACATTAGGGACAGGGAGGGAGACCCAGTACTTC. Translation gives CASSITLGTGRETQYF. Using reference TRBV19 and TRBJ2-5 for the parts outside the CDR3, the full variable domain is DGGITQSPKYLFRKEGQNVTLSCEQNLNHDAMYWYRQDPGQGLRLIYYSQIVNDFQKGDIAEGYSVSREKKESFPLTVTSAQKNPTAFYLCASSITLGTGRETQYFGPGTRLLVL.